Below are 17 T cell receptor beta chains sequenced from a single sample in a study of blood T cell repertoires in COVID-19. Repertoires were generated with immunoSEQ multiplex PCR, while TCRdb's copy carries only in-frame clones and drops some. The sample has over 130,000 clones; roughly 84% are singletons. What was sequenced was peripheral blood. These receptors originate from a woman aged 55 to 70 with acute or convalescent COVID-19.

The rearrangement uses TRBV6-2 or TRBV6-3 and TRBJ1-1; D possibly corresponds to TRBD1 (5 bases). V shed 2 bases and J shed 1 base, with 5 bases lying between them. CDR3 length equals 13 residues. The germline V gene has CDR1 MNHEY and CDR2 SVGEGT. The CDR3 DNA reads TGTGCCAGCAGTTACAGGGGGAACACTGAAGCTTTCTTT. It translates to CASSYRGNTEAFF.

The CDR3 region is CASSSRLGNTEAFF. In nucleotides, the CDR3 is TGTGCCAGCAGTAGCAGGCTCGGGAACACTGAAGCTTTCTTT. The chain links TRBV28 to TRBJ1-1; the D is unclear. CDR1 and CDR2 (germline): MDHEN, SYDVKM. V lost 5 bases and J lost 1, with 11 bases in between. The CDR3 runs 14 residues.

This clone was found a few times. This chain uses TRBV13 with TRBJ2-7; the match to TRBD1 covers 8 bases. V was clipped by 1 base and J by 2 bases; unmatched bases: 1. Germline CDR1 is PRHDT and CDR2 is FYEKMQ (reference sequence). The length of the CDR3 is 14 residues. The CDR3 DNA is TGTGCCAGCAGCTTAGAACAGGGGGCCTACGAGCAGTACTTC. This translates into CASSLEQGAYEQYF.

The gene calls are TRBV4-1 and TRBJ1-4, with a tentative D call TRBD1 (6 bases). CDR1 and CDR2 from the germline V gene are MGHRA and YSYEKL. CDR3 length: 14 residues. V gave up 7 bases and J gave up 6 bases, with 15 bases separating them. CDR3 region: CASTPGGTHEKLFF. The CDR3 region has the DNA TGCGCCAGCACCCCGGGAGGGACACATGAAAAACTGTTTTTT.

This clone has only one observation. The chain combines TRBV6-9 with TRBJ2-1; possible D gene TRBD1, 6 bases. CDR3 size: 11 residues. The V gene's germline CDR1 is MNHGY and CDR2 SVAAGI. The V end was cut by 6 bases, the J end by 6 bases, with 6 bases between. CDR3 amino acids: CASRGANEQFF. The DNA for the CDR3 is TGTGCCAGCAGGGGGGCCAATGAGCAGTTCTTC.

The rearrangement joins TRBV11-3 to TRBJ2-3, with TRBD1 matching over 8 bases. Germline V gene data show CDR1 as SGHNT and CDR2 as YENEEA. Germline trimming cut 5 bases from V and 4 bases from J; bases unmatched to any gene: 8. This CDR3 has 15 residues. DNA of the CDR3: TGTGCCAGCAGCAAACGGACAGGGATGTCAGATACGCAGTATTTT. Its translation is CASSKRTGMSDTQYF.

This chain joins TRBV6-5 and TRBJ2-3; D possibly corresponds to TRBD2 (6 bases). Germline-derived CDR1 and CDR2 are MNHEY and SVGAGI. Trimming cost V 7 bases and J 3 bases, with 14 bases left between them. The length of the CDR3 is 14 residues. The CDR3 DNA follows: TGTGCCAGCAATGTGGCGGGGAGGACAGATACGCAGTATTTT. It specifies CASNVAGRTDTQYF.

The rearrangement links TRBV15 to TRBJ1-4; D call uncertain. Germline-derived CDR1 and CDR2 are LNHNV and YYDKDF (reference sequence). The CDR3 is 15 residues long. The V and J ends lost 3 bases and 0 bases respectively, with 8 bases between them. The DNA of the CDR3 is TGTGCCACCAGCAGCGGCGGTGCAACTAATGAAAAACTGTTTTTT. Protein: CATSSGGATNEKLFF.

The chain carries TRBV28 and TRBJ1-5, with D possibly matching TRBD1 (5 bases). Trimming removed 1 base from V and 6 bases from J, with 10 bases in between. The CDR3 extends over 14 amino acids. The germline V gene has CDR1 MDHEN and CDR2 SYDVKM. For the CDR3, the DNA is TGTGCCAGCAGTTTATCGGGGGAGTTTCAGCCCCAGCATTTT. Its protein product is CASSLSGEFQPQHF.

With regard to this clone: The same CDR3 arises from other DNA sequences in this sample as well. The rearrangement links TRBV9 to TRBJ2-5, with D possibly matching TRBD2 (6 bases). Looked up from germline, CDR1 is SGDLS and CDR2 is YYNGEE. Deletions cut 0 bases from V and 5 bases from J, with 11 bases between. The CDR3 loop spans 14 amino acids. The DNA of the CDR3 is TGTGCCAGCAGCGTAGTCGGGGCGGGGGAGACCCAGTACTTC. This codes for CASSVVGAGETQYF.

The chain employs TRBV3-1 (or the pseudogene TRBV3-2) and TRBJ2-7, with TRBD2 matching over 8 bases. V was clipped by 1 base and J by 3 bases; unmatched bases: 5. This CDR3 is built from 15 residues. The V gene's germline CDR1 is LGHDT and CDR2 YNNKEL (reference sequence). The CDR3 region is CASSQVASGFYEQYF. The CDR3 bases are TGTGCCAGCAGCCAAGTGGCTAGCGGGTTCTACGAGCAGTACTTC.

This chain connects TRBV11-2 to TRBJ2-7; 11 bases line up with TRBD1. Losses at the gene ends were 3 bases for V and 3 bases for J; bases not matched to a gene: 10. Germline CDR1 and CDR2: SGHAT and FQNNGV. The CDR3 has 17 residues. CDR3 residues: CASSFSTFGTGGYEQYF. The CDR3 DNA is TGTGCCAGCAGCTTCAGCACGTTCGGGACAGGGGGCTACGAGCAGTACTTC. Full variable domain (rest looked up from reference TRBV11-2 and TRBJ2-7): EAGVAQSPRYKIIEKRQSVAFWCNPISGHATLYWYQQILGQGPKLLIQFQNNGVVDDSQLPKDRFSAERLKGVDSTLKIQPAKLEDSAVYLCASSFSTFGTGGYEQYFGPGTRLTVT.

This clone was detected only once. The CDR3 loop is CAISSGRAREQYF. In DNA, the CDR3 is TGTGCCATCTCTAGCGGGAGGGCCCGAGAGCAGTACTTC. V usage is TRBV21-1 and J usage is TRBJ2-7; the listed D gene, TRBD2, was not tested against the DNA. TRBV21-1 is reported as a pseudogene. The CDR3 has 13 residues.

This clone turned up a few times. The chain combines TRBV18 with TRBJ2-7; 7 bases line up with TRBD1. The CDR3 consists of 11 residues. In germline, CDR1 is KGHSH, CDR2 LQKENI. J lost 5 bases, V lost 6 bases, and 1 base had no gene match. The CDR3 sequence: CASSTGDEQYF. In nucleotides, the CDR3 is TGTGCCAGCTCTACAGGGGACGAGCAGTACTTC.

CDR3 sequence (DNA): TGTGCCAGCAGCCCGCGACTAGCGGGAGTTGAGCAGTACTTC. Translating gives CASSPRLAGVEQYF. The rearrangement joins TRBV5-4 to TRBJ2-7; TRBD2 matches at 12 bases. V was pared by 4 bases and J by 7 bases, with 6 bases of the junction left unmatched. The CDR3 extends over 14 amino acids. Germline V gene lookup returns CDR1 SGHNT and CDR2 YYREEE (reference sequence). The variable domain in full, completed from reference TRBV5-4 and TRBJ2-7, reads ETGVTQSPTHLIKTRGQQVTLRCSSQSGHNTVSWYQQALGQGPQFIFQYYREEENGRGNFPPRFSGLQFPNYSSELNVNALELDDSALYLCASSPRLAGVEQYFGPGTRLTVT.

This clone showed up just a few times. V gene TRBV6-5 combines with J gene TRBJ1-2; 11 nucleotides match TRBD1. In germline, CDR1 is MNHEY, CDR2 SVGAGI. The V segment lost 4 bases and the J segment 5 bases; nucleotides outside the gene matches: 6. The CDR3 length is 15 residues. This chain's CDR3 is CASSFGGTGGYGYTF. Here the CDR3 DNA reads TGTGCCAGCAGTTTTGGTGGGACAGGGGGATATGGCTACACCTTC.

The rearrangement links TRBV2 to TRBJ2-2; D not resolved. The CDR3 loop spans 12 amino acids. In germline, CDR1 is SNHLY, CDR2 FYNNEI. Trimming stripped 8 bases from V and 4 bases from J, with 8 bases between. The CDR3 sequence is CASQQPTGELFF. CDR3 in DNA: TGTGCCAGCCAACAGCCCACCGGGGAGCTGTTTTTT. Full variable domain (remainder filled in from reference TRBV2 and TRBJ2-2): EPEVTQTPSHQVTQMGQEVILRCVPISNHLYFYWYRQILGQKVEFLVSFYNNEISEKSEIFDDQFSVERPDGSNFTLKIRSTKLEDSAMYFCASQQPTGELFFGEGSRLTVL.